Below are 8 T cell receptor beta chains sequenced from a single sample in a study of cytomegalovirus exposure and HLA in healthy donors. Clones were read by immunoSEQ multiplex PCR, and TCRdb kept only the in-frame ones, dropping some. The table has 300,000 to 450,000 clones, roughly 88% seen once. Sequenced sample: PBMCs. The receptors derive from a woman aged 18 to 35 in good health and CMV-seronegative.

The chain couples TRBV27 to TRBJ2-7; 13 nucleotides agree with TRBD2. The CDR3 has 18 amino acids. Germline CDR1 is MNHEY and CDR2 is SMNVEV (reference sequence). The ends lost 5 bases at V and 4 bases at J; junction bases unmatched: 14. The CDR3 DNA is TGTGCCAGCAGTACAAACACGGGGACTAGCGGGAACATGTACGAGCAGTACTTC. Residues: CASSTNTGTSGNMYEQYF.

The rearrangement joins TRBV7-9 to TRBJ2-5; 11 nucleotides align to TRBD1. V gave up 3 bases and J gave up 5 bases; unmatched junction bases: 8. The CDR3 has 16 residues. Germline CDR1 is SEHNR and CDR2 is FQNEAQ (reference sequence). CDR3 coding DNA: TGTGCCAGCAGCTTTATAGGACAGGGGGCTGGGGAGACCCAGTACTTC. Protein sequence: CASSFIGQGAGETQYF.

The V gene is TRBV6-5, the J gene TRBJ2-5, with 7 bases that match TRBD2. Germline CDR1 MNHEY, CDR2 SVGAGI. The V gene end was trimmed by 2 bases and the J gene end by 1 base; junction bases not matched to a gene: 7. The CDR3 consists of 16 residues. This CDR3 reads CASSYRISGSQETQYF. CDR3 in DNA: TGTGCCAGCAGTTACCGTATTAGCGGGTCCCAAGAGACCCAGTACTTC.

The chain links TRBV4-1 to TRBJ1-1, with 7 bases that match TRBD1. The CDR3 loop spans 14 amino acids. Germline V gene lookup returns CDR1 MGHRA and CDR2 YSYEKL. Unmatched junction bases numbered 2, after V lost 3 bases and J lost 1 base. As DNA, the CDR3 is TGCGCCAGCAGCCACCACAGGGGGAACACTGAAGCTTTCTTT. Translating gives CASSHHRGNTEAFF.

The chain's CDR3 is CASSKNTGLALNYNEQFF. The CDR3 nucleotides read TGTGCCAGCAGCAAAAACACGGGTCTAGCGCTAAACTACAATGAGCAGTTCTTC. This chain connects TRBV7-9 to TRBJ2-1, with D possibly being TRBD2 (6 bases). In germline, CDR1 is SEHNR, CDR2 FQNEAQ (reference sequence). V was trimmed by 5 bases and J by 3 bases, leaving 23 bases between them. This CDR3 has 18 residues.

J is TRBJ1-2 and V is TRBV10-3; 9 bases line up with TRBD1. This CDR3 contains 14 residues. Germline V gene data show CDR1 as ENHRY and CDR2 as SYGVKD. V trimming: 3 bases; J trimming: 5 bases; junction bases outside the gene matches: 4. CDR3 protein: CAISDQDRGYGYTF. The CDR3 DNA reads as TGTGCCATCAGTGACCAAGACAGGGGGTATGGCTACACCTTC.

This chain connects TRBV10-1 to TRBJ2-7, with TRBD1 as a possible D gene (5 bases). In germline, CDR1 is WNHNN, CDR2 SYGVQD (reference sequence). The CDR3 is made up of 11 amino acids. The germline V and J ends were trimmed by 5 bases and 6 bases, with 8 bases remaining between them. Here the CDR3 DNA reads TGCGCCAGCAGTAACCAGGGCGAGCAGTACTTC. This encodes CASSNQGEQYF.

This clone was observed a single time. The gene calls are TRBV5-1 and TRBJ2-2; D might be TRBD1 (5 bases). The CDR3 loop spans 16 amino acids. V lost 0 bases to trimming and J lost 2 bases, with 11 bases between them. Germline CDR1 and CDR2: SGHRS and YFSETQ. CDR3 protein: CASSLVGRANTGELFF. The CDR3 nucleotides are TGCGCCAGCAGCTTGGTGGGCAGGGCCAACACCGGGGAGCTGTTTTTT.